The 28 T cell receptor beta chains listed next were all sequenced from one sample in a study of response to subunit inactivated influenza vaccine. TCRdb used MiXCR to reprocess the RT-PCR reads, holding one entry per CDR3 protein. Of about 540,000 distinct CDR3 sequences listed, around a quarter were seen once; the top ten hold around 2.8%. The same sample was also used in a study of T cells expressing NK-cell markers. That report notes: UMI-tagged 5'RACE template switching yielded the TCR beta cDNA.

The material was CD4+ T cells sorted from PBMCs, obtained 11 to 12 days after vaccination. Receptors were obtained from a middle-aged man who received an inactivated influenza vaccine.

V is TRBV7-2 and J is TRBJ2-3, with 11 bases that match TRBD2. The germline CDR1 and CDR2 sequences are SGHTA and FQGNSA. After removal of 3 bases from V and 2 bases from J, the junction contained 4 bases not matched to a gene. The CDR3 runs 16 residues. CDR3 in DNA: TGTGCCAGCAGCTTCACTAGCGGGAGCCTCACAGATACGCAGTATTTT. Amino acids: CASSFTSGSLTDTQYF.

This clonotype has ten or more counts. The chain employs TRBV6-5 and TRBJ2-3; 7 bases align to TRBD2. The CDR3 is 15 residues long. Per the germline V gene, CDR1 is MNHEY and CDR2 is SVGAGI. With V trimmed by 2 bases and J by 2 bases, 4 bases remained unmatched. In nucleotides, the CDR3 is TGTGCCAGCAGTTACGGACGGGGGGTCACAGATACGCAGTATTTT. It encodes CASSYGRGVTDTQYF.

CDR3 protein: CASRGDRGQVETQYF. The CDR3 region has the DNA TGTGCCAGCAGGGGGGACAGGGGGCAAGTGGAGACCCAGTACTTC. The gene calls are TRBV6-1 and TRBJ2-5; 12 bases are shared with TRBD1. Germline lookup yields CDR1 MNHNS and CDR2 SASEGT. The CDR3 runs 15 residues. The J segment lost 5 bases and the V segment lost 6 bases, leaving 7 bases of the junction unmatched.

This clonotype turned up a few times. The chain is built from TRBV4-3 and TRBJ2-2, with 7 nucleotides matching TRBD2. V gave up 4 bases and J gave up 7 bases; unmatched junction bases: 12. The CDR3 consists of 16 residues. Germline CDR1 LGHNA, CDR2 YSLEER. CDR3 nucleotide sequence: TGCGCCAGCAGCCGGGGCCCCATGGGGGGGGACGGGGAGCTGTTTTTT. Translating it yields CASSRGPMGGDGELFF.

The V gene is TRBV28, the J gene TRBJ2-5, with TRBD2 matching over 11 bases. The CDR3 is 17 amino acids. Per germline, CDR1 MDHEN and CDR2 SYDVKM. The ends lost 6 bases at V and 4 bases at J; junction bases unmatched: 13. CDR3 loop: CASRITASSGRRETQYF. The CDR3 coding sequence is TGTGCCAGCAGGATTACCGCCTCTAGCGGGAGGCGAGAGACCCAGTACTTC.

This clonotype occurred a few times. The chain couples TRBV3-1 to TRBJ2-2; perhaps D is TRBD1 or TRBD2 (6 bases each). The V and J ends lost 1 base and 6 bases respectively, with 24 bases between them. The germline CDR1 and CDR2 sequences are LGHDT and YNNKEL (reference sequence). The CDR3 length is 19 residues. The CDR3 DNA reads as TGTGCCAGCAGCCAAGTGGGGGGCGTTGCGGGATCCCGCCCCGGGGAGCTGTTTTTT. Amino acids: CASSQVGGVAGSRPGELFF.

The DNA of the CDR3 is TGTGCCAGCAGCCAAGATGAGGGGGGGCGAGAGACCCAGTACTTC. This translates into CASSQDEGGRETQYF. V gene TRBV14 combines with J gene TRBJ2-5; maybe TRBD2 (7 bases). The CDR3 spans 15 residues. Trimming took 0 bases from V and 4 from J, leaving 12 bases between them. CDR1 is SGHDN, CDR2 FVKESK, per germline.

This sequence joins TRBV12-3 or TRBV12-4 and TRBJ2-2; possibly TRBD1 for D (6 bases). V gave up 4 bases and J gave up 3 bases, with 12 bases separating them. The CDR3 totals 15 residues. The CDR3 is CASSSGQTYTGELFF. CDR3 sequence (DNA): TGTGCCAGCAGTTCAGGACAGACCTACACCGGGGAGCTGTTTTTT.

V and J are TRBV18 and TRBJ2-5; D is unresolved. Germline CDR1 and CDR2: KGHSH and LQKENI. Between the trimmed V and J ends, which lost 3 bases and 1 base, there was a span of 9 bases. This CDR3 comprises 14 residues. For the CDR3, the DNA is TGTGCCAGCTCACCCACGAGTTCCCAAGAGACCCAGTACTTC. Encoded protein: CASSPTSSQETQYF.

This clonotype was seen only a few times. The chain links TRBV20-1 to TRBJ2-1, with TRBD2 matching over 8 bases. The germline V gene has CDR1 DFQATT and CDR2 SNEGSKA (reference sequence). This CDR3 comprises 14 residues. V lost 4 bases and J lost 12; bases outside the gene matches: 14. CDR3 sequence (DNA): TGCAGTGCTACTAGGCCGGGAGGGCCTCAGTGGCAGTTCTTC. As protein: CSATRPGGPQWQFF.

This clonotype was recorded a few times. The gene calls are TRBV19 and TRBJ1-1; TRBD1 aligns across 8 bases. The CDR3 runs to 14 residues. Trimming at V came to 4 bases and at J to 1 base, leaving 2 bases not matched to a gene. From germline, CDR1 is LNHDA and CDR2 SQIVND (reference sequence). The CDR3 sequence is CASSNGQGNTEAFF. The CDR3 coding sequence is TGTGCCAGTAGTAATGGACAGGGGAACACTGAAGCTTTCTTT.

This clonotype was seen more than once but under ten times. The germline gene is not matched at one end of the junction; a read error may be the cause. V is TRBV18 and J is TRBJ1-1, with a possible D match to TRBD1 (5 bases). The CDR3 is made up of 14 amino acids. CDR1 and CDR2 from the germline V gene are KGHSH and LQKENI. The CDR3 coding sequence is TGTGCCAGCTCACCACTGGGGCTGAACGCTGAAGCTTTCTTT. Its protein is CASSPLGLNAEAFF.

V usage is TRBV12-3 or TRBV12-4 and J usage is TRBJ2-7, with 8 bases identical to TRBD1. After removal of 6 bases from V and 5 bases from J, the junction contained 9 bases not matched to a gene. The CDR3 has 14 amino acids. The CDR3 reads CASRGTGGTDEQYF. CDR3 coding DNA: TGTGCCAGCAGAGGCACAGGGGGAACCGACGAGCAGTACTTC.

The CDR3 protein is CASSQDIAVYNEQFF. CDR3 DNA: TGTGCCAGCAGCCAAGATATCGCGGTGTACAATGAGCAGTTCTTC. The chain recombines TRBV4-2 with TRBJ2-1, with no clear D. V gave up 0 bases and J gave up 4 bases, with 10 bases separating them. The CDR3 consists of 15 residues. Germline V lookup: CDR1 LGHNA, CDR2 YNFKEQ.

This clonotype was seen a few times. This chain uses TRBV15 with TRBJ1-1; unclear D gene. This CDR3 region has 15 residues. Germline V lookup: CDR1 LNHNV, CDR2 YYDKDF (reference sequence). Trimming shortened V by 0 bases and J by 6 bases, and 14 bases separated the two germline ends. Written as DNA, the CDR3 is TGTGCCACCAGCAGAGATGTGTTGGGTGGCTCTGAAGCTTTCTTT. Its translation is CATSRDVLGGSEAFF.

This chain joins TRBV5-1 and TRBJ2-3, with D possibly matching TRBD2 (6 bases). The CDR3 has 15 amino acids. V dropped 6 bases and J dropped 1 base, with 15 bases sitting between them. The germline V gene encodes CDR1 SGHRS and CDR2 YFSETQ. The CDR3 here is CASTQDYLGTDTQYF. CDR3 nucleotide sequence: TGCGCCAGCACCCAGGACTACCTCGGCACAGATACGCAGTATTTT.

This clonotype appeared once. The chain is built from TRBV29-1 and TRBJ1-1; perhaps TRBD1 as D (5 bases). Germline CDR1 and CDR2: SQVTM and ANQGSEA. V was clipped by 4 bases and J by 0 bases, with 15 bases between them. CDR3 length equals 15 residues. In DNA form, the CDR3 reads TGCAGCGTTGCACAAAGAGGACACATGAACACTGAAGCTTTCTTT. Amino acids: CSVAQRGHMNTEAFF. Looking up the rest from reference TRBV29-1 and TRBJ1-1 gives the full variable domain: SAVISQKPSRDICQRGTSLTIQCQVDSQVTMMFWYRQQPGQSLTLIATANQGSEATYESGFVIDKFPISRPNLTFSTLTVSNMSPEDSSIYLCSVAQRGHMNTEAFFGQGTRLTVV.

This clonotype was seen only once. This sequence joins TRBV11-2 and TRBJ2-3; D may be TRBD1 or TRBD2 (5 bases each). Germline-derived CDR1 and CDR2 are SGHAT and FQNNGV. The CDR3 sequence is 16 residues long. Deletions cut 1 base from V and 1 base from J, with 12 bases between. The CDR3 reads CASSLGILGGTDTQYF. DNA for the CDR3: TGTGCCAGCAGCTTAGGCATACTAGGGGGCACAGATACGCAGTATTTT.

The CDR3 DNA reads TGCGCCAGCAGCCCACTAGCGGGAGGCGCCTACGAGCAGTACTTC. This encodes CASSPLAGGAYEQYF. The gene calls are TRBV4-3 and TRBJ2-7; 12 nucleotides agree with TRBD2. Germline V gene sequence: CDR1 LGHNA, CDR2 YSLEER. The CDR3 consists of 15 residues. With 4 bases clipped from V and 2 bases from J, the junction kept 3 bases outside the gene matches.

This clonotype appeared a few times. The chain couples TRBV12-3 or TRBV12-4 to TRBJ2-2; tentative D call: TRBD1 (6 bases). V was clipped by 5 bases and J by 6 bases, with 16 bases between them. The CDR3 covers 15 residues. DNA for the CDR3: TGTGCCAGCAGTCCAAACAGGGTCGTTGCCGGGGAGCTGTTTTTT. Amino acids: CASSPNRVVAGELFF.

V gene TRBV2 combines with J gene TRBJ2-7, with D tentatively TRBD1 or TRBD2 (5 bases each). This CDR3 region has 15 residues. With 6 bases removed from V and 5 bases from J, the gap between germline ends came to 20 bases. Looked up from germline, CDR1 is SNHLY and CDR2 is FYNNEI. CDR3 amino acids: CASSPSGRRRDEQYF. The CDR3 bases are TGTGCCAGCAGCCCATCGGGACGCCGGCGGGACGAGCAGTACTTC.

The table lists this clonotype with many counts. CDR3 loop: CASSQVLAGVKEQYF. DNA of the CDR3: TGTGCCAGCAGCCAAGTGCTAGCGGGAGTAAAGGAGCAGTACTTC. The chain couples TRBV3-1 to TRBJ2-7, with 10 bases identical to TRBD2. The CDR3 is 15 amino acids. Losses at the gene ends were 1 base for V and 7 bases for J; bases not matched to a gene: 7. Germline V gene lookup returns CDR1 LGHDT and CDR2 YNNKEL (reference sequence).

The chain carries TRBV20-1 and TRBJ2-1; 9 bases fit TRBD2. This CDR3 region has 16 residues. Losses at the gene ends were 3 bases for V and 4 bases for J; bases not matched to a gene: 10. Germline CDR1 and CDR2: DFQATT and SNEGSKA (reference sequence). The CDR3 loop reads CSASPKWRGGYNEQFF. The CDR3 nucleotides read TGCAGTGCTAGCCCAAAATGGCGGGGGGGATACAATGAGCAGTTCTTC.

The CDR3 sequence is CASSLHRASGRATYEQYF. In DNA form, the CDR3 reads TGTGCCAGCAGCCTCCACCGGGCTAGCGGGAGGGCCACCTACGAGCAGTACTTC. The chain recombines TRBV3-1 with TRBJ2-7; 12 bases align to TRBD2. Trimming cost V 4 bases and J 2 bases; bases outside gene matches: 12. This CDR3 has 18 residues. Germline loops: CDR1 LGHDT, CDR2 YNNKEL (reference sequence).

This clonotype has only a few counts. J is TRBJ1-1 and V is TRBV7-2; possibly TRBD1 for D (6 bases). V dropped 4 bases and J dropped 1 base, with 16 bases sitting between them. This CDR3 contains 16 residues. Germline CDR1 is SGHTA and CDR2 is FQGNSA. The CDR3 loop reads CASSSDSGVRNTEAFF. The CDR3 DNA follows: TGTGCCAGCAGCTCAGACTCAGGGGTGCGGAACACTGAAGCTTTCTTT.

The CDR3 loop reads CAISESEETQYF. The CDR3 DNA sequence: TGTGCCATCAGTGAGTCCGAAGAGACCCAGTACTTC. V and J are TRBV10-3 and TRBJ2-5, with unresolved D. There are 12 residues in the CDR3. CDR1 and CDR2 from the germline V gene are ENHRY and SYGVKD. Trimming removed 0 bases from V and 3 bases from J, with 2 bases in between.

The gene calls are TRBV15 and TRBJ2-7, with 11 bases lining up with TRBD2. With V trimmed by 2 bases and J by 0 bases, 0 bases remained unmatched. Germline lookup yields CDR1 LNHNV and CDR2 YYDKDF (reference sequence). The CDR3 runs to 15 residues. The CDR3 is CATSRLAGGSYEQYF. The CDR3 bases are TGTGCCACCAGCAGACTAGCGGGGGGCTCCTACGAGCAGTACTTC.

This clonotype was counted a few times. The V call is TRBV11-2, the J call TRBJ1-1; a possible D gene is TRBD1 (5 bases). Germline V gene data show CDR1 as SGHAT and CDR2 as FQNNGV. The CDR3 contains 15 residues. Trimming pared 0 bases from V and 5 bases from J, leaving 13 bases between. The CDR3, as DNA: TGTGCCAGCAGCTTAGATAAGCCAGGGAGGACTGAAGCTTTCTTT. This gives the protein CASSLDKPGRTEAFF.